The 21 T cell receptor beta chains listed next were all sequenced from one sample in a study of tumor-infiltrating lymphocytes in primary liver carcinoma. Unsorted whole blood supplied the blood RNA, and germline DNA was isolated too. A primer matching the constant region was used to make TCR beta cDNA from 450 to 550 ng of total RNA. Modified slightly, ARM-PCR produced TCR beta libraries over three nested multiplex PCR rounds. A C-beta reverse primer and TRBV1-TRBV30 forward primers served in each of the first two PCR rounds, at about 10 cycles apiece. In TCRdb, the multiplex PCR reads were re-called with MiXCR into one record per CDR3 protein. The top ten hold about 6% of the sample, which has approximately 330,000 distinct CDR3 sequences, less than 70% seen once. Sequencing was done on a sample of peripheral blood. The receptors were gathered from a middle-aged man with primary liver carcinoma and hepatitis B virus infection.

Remarks on this clonotype: It may be a read error: a sequence one base away is much more abundant. The chain employs TRBV29-1 and TRBJ2-3; 10 bases fit TRBD2. CDR1 SQVTM and CDR2 ANQGSEA come from the germline V gene. After removal of 7 bases from V and 4 bases from J, the junction contained 8 bases not matched to a gene. The CDR3 is made up of 14 amino acids. This CDR3 reads CSAGLAEAPDTQYF. The CDR3 region has the DNA TGCAGCGCCGGACTAGCGGAAGCACCAGATACGCAGTATTTT.

This clonotype is a singleton in its sample. The junction differs from germline at one of its ends, possibly a read error. DNA for the CDR3: TGTGCCACTAAACCGGGACTAGCGGGAGGGTCCAATGATCAGTTCTTC. Amino acids: CATKPGLAGGSNDQFF. J is TRBJ2-1 and V is TRBV10-3, with 16 nucleotides matching TRBD2. The length of the CDR3 is 16 residues. Germline V gene data show CDR1 as ENHRY and CDR2 as SYGVKD.

The DNA of the CDR3 is TGTGCCAGCAGTTACTCGAGTACGGGACAGATAGCCTACGAGCAGTACTTC. Its translation is CASSYSSTGQIAYEQYF. The chain is built from TRBV6-6 and TRBJ2-7, with TRBD1 identical over 7 bases. Germline V gene data show CDR1 as MNHNY and CDR2 as SVGAGI (reference sequence). Trimming cost V 0 bases and J 2 bases; bases outside gene matches: 10. The CDR3 contains 17 residues.

The CDR3 region is CASGLDSPDTGELFF. CDR3 coding DNA: TGCGCCAGCGGCCTAGACAGTCCGGACACCGGGGAGCTGTTTTTT. This chain links TRBV5-1 with TRBJ2-2, with a tentative D call TRBD1 (5 bases). CDR1 SGHRS and CDR2 YFSETQ come from the germline V gene. There are 15 residues in the CDR3. Trimming pared 7 bases from V and 3 bases from J, leaving 16 bases between.

As regards this clonotype: A much larger clone differs by one base, so this may be a read error. The gene calls are TRBV6-5 and TRBJ2-7; D not resolved. Per germline, CDR1 MNHEY and CDR2 SVGAGI. V was clipped by 1 base and J by 4 bases, with 14 bases between them. The CDR3 loop spans 15 amino acids. The CDR3 is CASSYWDGSRYEQYF. CDR3 DNA sequence: TGTGCCAGCAGTTACTGGGATGGTAGCCGGTACGAGCAGTACTTC.

Points on this clonotype: A single base separates this from a much larger clone, so it may be a read error. The J gene is TRBJ2-2, the V gene TRBV4-3; D possibly corresponds to TRBD2 (7 bases). Germline V gene data show CDR1 as LGHNA and CDR2 as YSLEER. The CDR3 spans 16 residues. CDR3 sequence: CASSHLGAGAAGEPFF. CDR3 in DNA: TGCGCCAGCAGCCACCTCGGGGCGGGGGCAGCTGGGGAGCCGTTTTTT.

As concerns this clonotype: A much bigger clone sits one base away, suggesting this may be a read error. The J gene is TRBJ1-6, the V gene TRBV12-3 or TRBV12-4; 9 bases are shared with TRBD1. The CDR3 sequence is 16 residues long. The CDR3 protein is CTSSVYRGPFNSPLHF. The CDR3 region has the DNA TGTACCAGCAGTGTATACAGGGGGCCGTTTAATTCACCCCTCCACTTT.

On this clonotype: Given the absence of the conserved phenylalanine or tryptophan at the CDR3 end, a read error is likely. This chain connects TRBV11-2 to TRBJ1-1, with D possibly matching TRBD1 (5 bases). This CDR3 is 13 amino acids long. The V and J ends lost 6 bases and 3 bases respectively, with 11 bases between them. Germline CDR1 is SGHAT and CDR2 is FQNNGV. The chain's CDR3 is CASSKGADTEAFL. CDR3 nucleotides: TGTGCCAGCAGTAAAGGGGCGGACACTGAAGCTTTCTTG.

Only one count was recorded for this clonotype. The junction departs from the called germline gene at one end, perhaps through a read error. The chain has TRBV11-2 and TRBJ2-7, with a weak D call TRBD2 (5 bases). Germline V gene data show CDR1 as SGHAT and CDR2 as FQNNGV. This CDR3 comprises 13 residues. The CDR3 here is CASSPGLGYEQHF. The CDR3 DNA is TGTGCCAGTAGCCCCGGACTCGGTTACGAGCAGCACTTC.

This clonotype was picked up one time. The junction differs from germline at one of its ends, possibly a read error. The rearrangement uses TRBV4-2 and TRBJ2-3, with TRBD1 matching over 8 bases. The CDR3 is 16 residues long. CDR1 and CDR2 from the germline V gene are LGHNA and YNFKEQ. The CDR3 sequence is CASTQDWQGALDMQYF. The CDR3 DNA reads as TGTGCCAGCACCCAAGATTGGCAGGGGGCCTTGGATATGCAGTATTTT.

As concerns this clonotype: A read error may be the cause here, since a much bigger clone is one base away. The V call is TRBV10-2, the J call TRBJ1-1; TRBD1 matches 10 bases. From germline, CDR1 is WSHSY and CDR2 SAAADI. The V gene end was trimmed by 9 bases and the J gene end by 4 bases; junction bases not matched to a gene: 5. The CDR3 is 13 residues long. CDR3 sequence reads: CARSRQGATEAFF. In DNA, the CDR3 is TGCGCCAGGAGTCGACAGGGGGCCACTGAAGCTTTCTTT.

Points on this clonotype: A much bigger clone sits one base away, suggesting this may be a read error. The V call is TRBV12-3 or TRBV12-4, the J call TRBJ2-2, with TRBD2 matching over 8 bases. CDR3 length: 13 residues. CDR3 in DNA: TGTGCCAGCAGTTCGCTAGCGGGCGGGGAGCTGCTTTTT. This gives the protein CASSSLAGGELLF.

Comment on this clonotype: One end of the junction fails to match germline, which may point to a read error. This chain links TRBV5-1 with TRBJ2-3, with 7 nucleotides matching TRBD2. Germline-derived CDR1 and CDR2 are SGHRS and YFSETQ. The CDR3 is 15 amino acids. The CDR3 DNA is TGCGCCAGCAGCCCCTCTCGGGGAGGGACGAATACGCAGTGTTTT. Translation: CASSPSRGGTNTQCF.

This clonotype was counted ten times or more. This chain uses TRBV6-6 with TRBJ2-2, with 7 bases that match TRBD2. The CDR3 is 17 amino acids. The V segment lost 2 bases and the J segment 4 bases; nucleotides outside the gene matches: 10. The germline V gene encodes CDR1 MNHNY and CDR2 SVGAGI (reference sequence). The CDR3 loop is CASSYLQTSEGTGELFF. In nucleotides, the CDR3 is TGTGCCAGCAGTTACCTCCAAACTAGCGAAGGCACCGGGGAGCTGTTTTTT.

Concerning this clonotype itself: A read error is possible here, since a much larger clone lies one base away. The rearrangement joins TRBV5-6 to TRBJ2-7; unclear D gene. The CDR3 is 14 amino acids. CDR1 and CDR2 from the germline V gene are SGHDT and YYEEEE. The CDR3 coding sequence is TGTGCCATCAGCTCAATCGGTCAGGACTACGAGCAGTACTTC. It codes for CAISSIGQDYEQYF.

The V gene is TRBV6-5, the J gene TRBJ2-5; tentatively, D is TRBD1 or TRBD2 (6 bases each). This CDR3 contains 15 residues. Germline V gene lookup returns CDR1 MNHEY and CDR2 SVGAGI. V was shortened by 0 bases and J by 4 bases, with 12 bases between the two germline ends. As DNA, the CDR3 is TGTGCCAGCAGTTACTCGGGGGGCGGAGGAGAGACCCAGTACTTC. Translated: CASSYSGGGGETQYF.

Of note for this clonotype: A much larger clone differs by one base, so this may be a read error. This sequence joins TRBV6-6 and TRBJ2-3, with 11 bases aligning to TRBD2. Per germline, CDR1 MNHNY and CDR2 SVGAGI (reference sequence). This CDR3 comprises 17 residues. As DNA, the CDR3 is TGTGCCACCAGTGAGACCAGGACTAGCGGGAGCACAGATACGCAGTATTTT. Its protein product is CATSETRTSGSTDTQYF.

To note about this clonotype: This clone may be a read error of a much larger clone one base away. The chain joins TRBV10-3 to TRBJ2-4; 9 positions match TRBD1. The length of the CDR3 is 13 residues. Germline V gene lookup returns CDR1 ENHRY and CDR2 SYGVKD. CDR3 in amino acids: CSISGTGRNIQYF. CDR3 bases: TGTTCCATCAGTGGGACAGGGAGGAACATTCAGTACTTC.

Remarks on this clonotype: A much bigger clone sits one base away, suggesting this may be a read error. The chain couples TRBV6-2 or TRBV6-3 to TRBJ2-2; D is tentatively TRBD1 or TRBD2 (5 bases each). Trimming removed 0 bases at V and 7 bases at J, with 12 bases between. This CDR3 has 15 amino acids. Germline CDR1 and CDR2: MNHEY and SVGEGT. This CDR3 reads CASSYSRGADGELFF. CDR3 sequence (DNA): TGTGCCAGCAGTTACTCGAGAGGGGCCGACGGGGAGCTGTTTTTT.

This clonotype has a handful of counts. Germline and junction disagree at one end, which may indicate a read error. The rearrangement joins TRBV12-3 or TRBV12-4 to TRBJ2-6, with D maybe TRBD1 (5 bases). The CDR3 spans 13 residues. CDR3 sequence (DNA): TGTGCCAGCGACAGCTCTGAGGCCAACGTCCTGACTTTC. Translated: CASDSSEANVLTF.

As concerns this clonotype: This may be a read error, as it is one base from a much larger clone. The rearrangement joins TRBV12-3 or TRBV12-4 to TRBJ1-5; a possible D gene is TRBD1 (6 bases). The DNA end favors TRBJ2-3, so the J call may be wrong. This CDR3 contains 14 residues. CDR3 sequence reads: CASSYGQRDQPQYF. CDR3 nucleotide sequence: TGTGCCAGCAGCTACGGACAGAGAGATCAGCCCCAGTATTTT.